The rows below give T cell receptor beta chains drawn from one sample of a study of cytomegalovirus exposure and HLA in healthy donors. The method was immunoSEQ multiplex PCR; TCRdb's version includes in-frame clones alone and lacks a portion of them. In the table there are 95,000 to 150,000 clones, 17% of which are singletons. The sequencing input was PBMCs. These receptors all come from a female donor in good health and CMV-seropositive. CDR3s include the opening cysteine and the closing phenylalanine or tryptophan. A D gene is named only where the DNA matches it firmly. Only some rows state a clone size, as once, few, many or a class for expanded clones.

CDR3: CASSVIPVEEQFF
DNA: TGTGCCAGCAGTGTCATCCCGGTGGAGGAGCAGTTCTTC
size: few
D: NA
J: TRBJ2-1
V: TRBV5-5

CDR3: CASSVEGAGYTF
DNA: TGTGCCAGCAGTGTGGAAGGGGCTGGCTACACCTTC
size: medium-sized
D: NA
J: TRBJ1-2
V: TRBV2

CDR3: CASSPDRDQPQHF
DNA: TGTGCCAGCAGCCCCGACAGGGATCAGCCCCAGCATTTT
size: few
D: TRBD1
J: TRBJ1-5
V: TRBV7-2

CDR3: CASSPGLAGGPAGANVLTF
DNA: TGTGCCAGCAGCCCCGGACTAGCGGGAGGGCCAGCCGGGGCCAACGTCCTGACTTTC
size: NA
D: TRBD2
J: TRBJ2-6
V: TRBV7-8

CDR3: CASSQDFYREDGYTF
DNA: TGCGCCAGCAGCCAAGATTTTTACAGGGAAGATGGCTACACCTTC
size: few
D: NA
J: TRBJ1-2
V: TRBV4-3

CDR3: CASSLAGAGTEAFF
DNA: TGTGCCAGCAGCTTGGCAGGGGCCGGTACTGAAGCTTTCTTT
size: few
D: NA
J: TRBJ1-1
V: TRBV5-4

CDR3: CASSHGTSGGQETQYF
DNA: TGTGCCAGCAGCCACGGGACTAGCGGAGGTCAAGAGACCCAGTACTTC
size: NA
D: TRBD2
J: TRBJ2-5
V: TRBV4-2

CDR3: CASRGGWDTEAFF
DNA: TGTGCCAGCAGAGGGGGCTGGGACACTGAAGCTTTCTTT
size: NA
D: TRBD1
J: TRBJ1-1
V: TRBV2

CDR3: CASSLSQGAEYTEAFF
DNA: TGCGCCAGCAGCTTATCACAGGGGGCTGAGTACACTGAAGCTTTCTTT
size: NA
D: TRBD1
J: TRBJ1-1
V: TRBV5-1

CDR3: CASSSDGTSGNEQFF
DNA: TGTGCCAGCAGCTCCGACGGGACTAGCGGCAATGAGCAGTTCTTC
size: few
D: TRBD2
J: TRBJ2-1
V: TRBV7-3

CDR3: CASSLGLGTGLNGYTF
DNA: TGTGCCAGCAGCTTGGGTCTAGGGACAGGCCTTAACGGCTACACCTTC
size: few
D: TRBD1
J: TRBJ1-2
V: TRBV5-4

CDR3: CASRDWDRRDEQFF
DNA: TGTGCCAGCAGAGACTGGGACAGGCGGGATGAGCAGTTCTTC
size: NA
D: TRBD1
J: TRBJ2-1
V: TRBV7-9

CDR3: CASSGTGGQEKLFF
DNA: TGTGCCAGCAGCGGGACAGGGGGCCAGGAAAAACTGTTTTTT
size: few
D: TRBD1
J: TRBJ1-4
V: TRBV5-4

CDR3: CASSLGFRGEQYF
DNA: TGTGCCAGCAGTTTAGGGTTCCGGGGCGAGCAGTACTTC
size: NA
D: NA
J: TRBJ2-7
V: TRBV28

CDR3: CASSTRGGSYGYTF
DNA: TGTGCCAGCAGCACAAGGGGTGGTAGCTATGGCTACACCTTC
size: few
D: NA
J: TRBJ1-2
V: TRBV6-5

CDR3: CASSSTPSASYEQYF
DNA: TGTGCCAGCAGTTCTACTCCAAGTGCCTCCTACGAGCAGTACTTC
size: few
D: NA
J: TRBJ2-7
V: TRBV27

CDR3: CATQPYRGANYGYTF
DNA: TGCGCTACGCAACCTTACAGGGGTGCTAACTATGGCTACACCTTC
size: NA
D: TRBD1
J: TRBJ1-2
V: TRBV5-1